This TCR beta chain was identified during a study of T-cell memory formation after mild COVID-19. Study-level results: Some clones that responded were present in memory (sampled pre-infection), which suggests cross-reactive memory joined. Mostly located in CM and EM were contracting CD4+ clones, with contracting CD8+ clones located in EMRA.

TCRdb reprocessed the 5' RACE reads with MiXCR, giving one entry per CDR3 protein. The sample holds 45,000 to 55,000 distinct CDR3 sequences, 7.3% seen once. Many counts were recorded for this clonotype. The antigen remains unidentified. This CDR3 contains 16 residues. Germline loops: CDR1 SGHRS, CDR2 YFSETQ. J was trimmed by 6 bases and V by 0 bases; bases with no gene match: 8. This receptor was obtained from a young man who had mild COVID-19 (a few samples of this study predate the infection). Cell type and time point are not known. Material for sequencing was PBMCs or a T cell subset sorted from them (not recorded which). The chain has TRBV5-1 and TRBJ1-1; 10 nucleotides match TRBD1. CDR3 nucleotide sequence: TGCGCCAGCAGCTTGGCCTGGGACAGGGGTGGCGCTGAAGCTTTCTTT. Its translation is CASSLAWDRGGAEAFF. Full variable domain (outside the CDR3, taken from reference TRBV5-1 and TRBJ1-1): KAGVTQTPRYLIKTRGQQVTLSCSPISGHRSVSWYQQTPGQGLQFLFEYFSETQRNKGNFPGRFSGRQFSNSRSEMNVSTLELGDSALYLCASSLAWDRGGAEAFFGQGTRLTVV.